This TCR beta chain was sequenced for a study of blood T cell repertoires in COVID-19. For the study at large: Donors in the United States, Italy and Spain gave samples during acute or convalescent COVID-19. T cells, B-cell-depleted T cells, or PBMCs provided the cDNA or gDNA that served as material.

Authors' methods: Amplified reference gene primers provided the basis for estimating nucleated cell counts. Sequenced by immunoSEQ multiplex PCR; TCRdb stores in-frame clones only, minus some. V and J calls and clone size are given by that table; D and trimming were obtained from the DNA. The sample records 250,000 to 300,000 clones, 81% being singletons. As to this clone: Germline is not matched at one junction end, which may reflect a read error.

The CDR3 is 14 amino acids. Germline values: CDR1 MNHEY, CDR2 SVGEGT. The source material was peripheral blood. The rearrangement uses TRBV6-2 or TRBV6-3 and TRBJ1-2; maybe TRBD1 (6 bases). The sequence came from a woman aged 60 to 75 with active or convalescent COVID-19. The CDR3 DNA follows: TGTGCCAGCAGTCACTCGGCTTTACAGGGTGGCTACACCTTC. It encodes CASSHSALQGGYTF.